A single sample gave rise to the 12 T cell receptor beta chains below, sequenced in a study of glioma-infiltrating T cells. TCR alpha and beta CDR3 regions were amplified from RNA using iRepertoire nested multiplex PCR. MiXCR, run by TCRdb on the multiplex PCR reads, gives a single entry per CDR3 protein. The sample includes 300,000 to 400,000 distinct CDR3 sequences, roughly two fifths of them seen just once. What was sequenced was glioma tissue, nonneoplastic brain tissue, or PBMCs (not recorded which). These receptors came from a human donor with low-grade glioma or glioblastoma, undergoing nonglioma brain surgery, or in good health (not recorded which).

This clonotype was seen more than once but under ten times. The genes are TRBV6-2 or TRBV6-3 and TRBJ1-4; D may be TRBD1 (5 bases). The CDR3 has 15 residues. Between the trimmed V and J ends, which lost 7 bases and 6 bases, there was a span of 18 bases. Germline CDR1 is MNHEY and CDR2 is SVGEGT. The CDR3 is CASKGWILGDEKLFF. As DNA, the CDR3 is TGTGCCAGCAAGGGGTGGATCCTTGGGGATGAAAAACTGTTTTTT.

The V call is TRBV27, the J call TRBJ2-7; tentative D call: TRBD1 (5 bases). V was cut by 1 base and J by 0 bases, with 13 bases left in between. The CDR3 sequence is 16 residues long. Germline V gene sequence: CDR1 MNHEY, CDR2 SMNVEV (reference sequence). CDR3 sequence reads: CASSLLGLVHSYEQYF. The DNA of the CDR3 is TGTGCCAGCAGTTTATTGGGGCTAGTGCACTCCTACGAGCAGTACTTC.

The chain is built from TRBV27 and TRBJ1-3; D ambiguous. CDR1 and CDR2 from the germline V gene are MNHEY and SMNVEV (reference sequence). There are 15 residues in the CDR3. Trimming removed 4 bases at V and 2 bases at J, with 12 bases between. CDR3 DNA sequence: TGTGCCAGCAGTTCTGTCGGAGGGACTGGAAACACCATATATTTT. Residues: CASSSVGGTGNTIYF.

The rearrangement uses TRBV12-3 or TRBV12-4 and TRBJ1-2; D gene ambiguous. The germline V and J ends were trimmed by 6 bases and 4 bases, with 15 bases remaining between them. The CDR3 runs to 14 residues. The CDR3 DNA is TGTGCCAGCAGCCCAGGAGCCTTCCCCTATGGCTACACCTTC. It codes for CASSPGAFPYGYTF.

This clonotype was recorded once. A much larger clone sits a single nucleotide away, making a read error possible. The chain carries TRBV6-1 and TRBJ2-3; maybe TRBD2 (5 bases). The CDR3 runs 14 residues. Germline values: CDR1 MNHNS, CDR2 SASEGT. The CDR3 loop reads CASSPTGLTDMQYF. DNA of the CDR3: TGTGCCAGCAGTCCGACTGGACTCACAGATATGCAGTATTTT.

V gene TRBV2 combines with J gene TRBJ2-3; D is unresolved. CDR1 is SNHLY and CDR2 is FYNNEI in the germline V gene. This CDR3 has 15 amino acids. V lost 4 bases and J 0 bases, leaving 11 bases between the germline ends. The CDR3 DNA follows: TGTGCCAGCAGTGCCCAGCCAACTAGCACAGATACGCAGTATTTT. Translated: CASSAQPTSTDTQYF.

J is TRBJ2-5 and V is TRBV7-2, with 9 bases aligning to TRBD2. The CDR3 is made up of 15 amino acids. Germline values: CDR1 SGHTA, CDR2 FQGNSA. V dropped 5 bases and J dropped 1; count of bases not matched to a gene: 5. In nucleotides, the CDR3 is TGTGCCAGCAGCGCCCGGACTAGCGCCCAAGAGACCCAGTACTTC. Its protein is CASSARTSAQETQYF. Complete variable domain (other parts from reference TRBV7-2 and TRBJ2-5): GAGVSQSPSNKVTEKGKDVELRCDPISGHTALYWYRQSLGQGLEFLIYFQGNSAPDKSGLPSDRFSAERTGGSVSTLTIQRTQQEDSAVYLCASSARTSAQETQYFGPGTRLLVL.

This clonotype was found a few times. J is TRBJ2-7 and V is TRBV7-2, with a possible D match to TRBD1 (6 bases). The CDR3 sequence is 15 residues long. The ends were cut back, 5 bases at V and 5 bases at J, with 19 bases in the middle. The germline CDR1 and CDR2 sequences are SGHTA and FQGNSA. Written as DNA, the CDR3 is TGTGCCAGCAGCCAACCCCTGGGGGCGGTCGACGAGCAGTACTTC. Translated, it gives CASSQPLGAVDEQYF.

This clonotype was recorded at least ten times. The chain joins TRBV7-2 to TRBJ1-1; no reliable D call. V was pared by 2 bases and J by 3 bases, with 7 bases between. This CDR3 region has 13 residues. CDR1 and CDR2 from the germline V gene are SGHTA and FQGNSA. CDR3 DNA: TGTGCCAGCAGCTTATACAGCTACACTGAAGCTTTCTTT. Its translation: CASSLYSYTEAFF.

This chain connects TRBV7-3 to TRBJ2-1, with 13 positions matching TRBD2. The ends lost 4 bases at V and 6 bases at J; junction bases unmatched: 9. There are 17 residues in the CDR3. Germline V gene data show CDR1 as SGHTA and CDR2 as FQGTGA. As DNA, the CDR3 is TGTGCCAGCAGCTCGAAACGACTAGCGGGGGGAGCCAATGAGCAGTTCTTC. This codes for CASSSKRLAGGANEQFF.

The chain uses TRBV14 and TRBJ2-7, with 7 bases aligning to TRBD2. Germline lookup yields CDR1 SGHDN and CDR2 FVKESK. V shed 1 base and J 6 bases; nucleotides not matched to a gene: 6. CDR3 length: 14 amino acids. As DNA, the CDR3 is TGTGCCAGCAGCCAAGCGGGCGGGGGAAGCGAGCAGTACTTC. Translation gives CASSQAGGGSEQYF.

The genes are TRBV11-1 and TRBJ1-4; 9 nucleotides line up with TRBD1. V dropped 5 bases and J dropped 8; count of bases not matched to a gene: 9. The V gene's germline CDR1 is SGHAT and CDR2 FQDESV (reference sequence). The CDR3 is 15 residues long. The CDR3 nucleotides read TGTGCCAGCAGCAGCCGGGACAGGGCCGACGAAAAACTGTTTTTT. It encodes CASSSRDRADEKLFF.